The sequence of this TCR beta chain was determined in a study of OX40 agonist ivuxolimab in advanced cancers. The method was immunoSEQ multiplex PCR; TCRdb's version includes in-frame clones alone and lacks a portion of them. The top ten clones hold 21% of a sample with tens of thousands of clones, 65% to 85% of them seen once. This sample comprised CD4+ or CD8+ T cells sorted from blood, obtained in a trial of the OX40 agonist ivuxolimab. The sequence derives from an adult with an advanced solid tumor such as melanoma, head and neck, liver or kidney cancer.

The CDR3 coding sequence is TGTGCCAGCAGCATCCAAGAGACCCAGTACTTC. Its translation: CASSIQETQYF. J is TRBJ2-5 and V is TRBV7-9; D not resolved. Germline V gene lookup returns CDR1 SEHNR and CDR2 FQNEAQ (reference sequence). The CDR3 is 11 amino acids. Trimming cost V 5 bases and J 1 base, with 2 bases left between them.